This is a list of T cell receptor beta chains from one sample in a study of shared clonotypes between healthy human individuals. The repertoire was sequenced with immunoSEQ multiplex PCR; TCRdb's copy has only in-frame clones and lacks some. The sample has about 2.1 million clones, just over 90% seen once. Input material: naive CD8+ T cells from PBMCs. These receptors were collected from a man aged 18 to 29 in good health. Some clones in this sample may be carry-over from other donors' samples. Each CDR3 is given with its conserved first and last residue. The D gene is left open where the match is weak. Clone size is stated in some rows and not others, as once, few, many or a class when expanded.

. TRBJ2-1 . TRBV5-6 CASSSRPGGDEQFF TGTGCCAGCAGCTCCAGGCCCGGGGGCGATGAGCAGTTCTTC
. TRBJ2-1 . TRBV5-6 CASSLGGRNEQFF TGTGCCAGCAGCTTGGGCGGCAGAAATGAGCAGTTCTTC
. TRBJ1-2 . TRBV4-2 CASSQDLRGLDYGYTF TGTGCCAGCAGCCAAGATCTGCGGGGCTTGGACTATGGCTACACCTTC
TRBD1 TRBJ2-2 . TRBV19 CASSTRQGLDTGELFF TGTGCCAGTAGTACCCGACAGGGCTTGGACACCGGGGAGCTGTTTTTT
. TRBJ1-2 once TRBV27 CASSLSGQGYNYGYTF TGTGCCAGCAGTTTATCGGGGCAGGGCTATAACTATGGCTACACCTTC
TRBD1 TRBJ2-5 . TRBV27 CASKRLRDRVEETQYF TGTGCCAGCAAAAGGTTGCGGGACAGGGTTGAAGAGACCCAGTACTTC
TRBD1 TRBJ2-7 . TRBV5-4 CASSLGQGNPYEQYF TGTGCCAGCAGCTTGGGACAGGGAAATCCCTACGAGCAGTACTTC
. TRBJ2-7 . TRBV5-6 CASSLYLRSSYEQYF TGTGCCAGCAGCTTATATTTGCGGAGCTCCTACGAGCAGTACTTC
. TRBJ2-1 . TRBV6-5 CASSYGHEQFF TGTGCCAGCAGTTACGGCCATGAGCAGTTCTTC
. TRBJ1-5 . TRBV6-6 CASQETDFQPQHF TGTGCCAGCCAGGAGACAGACTTTCAGCCCCAGCATTTT
. TRBJ1-1 . TRBV6-5 CASSYSQGRVTEAFF TGTGCCAGCAGTTACTCGCAGGGGCGGGTCACTGAAGCTTTCTTT
. TRBJ1-6 . TRBV6-5 CASSLTVGISPLHF TGTGCCAGCAGTCTAACTGTTGGGATTTCACCCCTCCACTTT
TRBD1 TRBJ1-1 . TRBV9 CASSVRDRGTEAFF TGTGCCAGCAGCGTCCGGGACAGGGGTACTGAAGCTTTCTTT
. TRBJ2-7 . TRBV6-5 CASSYSEGTYEQYF TGTGCCAGCAGTTACTCGGAGGGAACCTACGAGCAGTACTTC
. TRBJ1-2 . TRBV5-5 CASSPRSRSLDYTF TGTGCCAGCAGCCCGCGGAGCAGGAGCCTCGACTACACCTTC
. TRBJ2-3 . TRBV9 CASSEGTDTQYF TGTGCCAGCAGCGAGGGCACAGATACGCAGTATTTT
TRBD2 TRBJ2-1 . TRBV10-1 CASSVGLRENEQFF TGCGCCAGCAGTGTGGGTTTGCGGGAGAATGAGCAGTTCTTC
TRBD2 TRBJ2-7 . TRBV28 CASSLPRELAGGGEQYF TGTGCCAGCAGTTTGCCCCGAGAACTAGCGGGAGGTGGCGAGCAGTACTTC
TRBD2 TRBJ2-1 . TRBV5-1 CASSYWTSGSGDEQFF TGCGCCAGCAGCTACTGGACTAGCGGGAGTGGGGATGAGCAGTTCTTC
. TRBJ1-1 . TRBV15 CATSSPWVQQLAFF TGTGCCACCAGCAGCCCTTGGGTCCAGCAGCTGGCTTTCTTT
. TRBJ2-3 . TRBV28 CASSSPQQGADTQYF TGTGCCAGCAGTTCCCCCCAACAGGGCGCAGATACGCAGTATTTT
. TRBJ2-1 . TRBV14 CASSQDGGWEQFF TGTGCCAGCAGCCAAGATGGAGGGTGGGAGCAGTTCTTC
. TRBJ1-2 . TRBV5-1 CASSLLGPLPSDQYGYTF TGCGCCAGCAGCTTGTTGGGCCCACTACCGAGCGACCAATATGGCTACACCTTC
. TRBJ2-5 . TRBV6-5 CASSYEGVRQETQYF TGTGCCAGCAGTTACGAAGGGGTTCGCCAGGAGACCCAGTACTTC
. TRBJ2-4 . TRBV11-2 CASSLNRALAKNIQYF TGTGCCAGCAGCTTAAATCGGGCACTAGCCAAAAACATTCAGTACTTC
. TRBJ2-7 . TRBV7-9 CASSPRDREAYEQYF TGTGCCAGCAGCCCAAGGGACCGTGAAGCCTACGAGCAGTACTTC
. TRBJ1-5 few TRBV25-1 CASSERRDGQPQHF TGTGCCAGCAGTGAACGCAGGGATGGTCAGCCCCAGCATTTT
TRBD1 TRBJ2-7 . TRBV27 CASSPEGQVVYF TGTGCCAGCAGTCCCGAGGGACAGGTAGTATACTTC
TRBD2 TRBJ2-7 . TRBV19 CASSMTSLGGEQYF TGTGCCAGTAGTATGACTAGCTTAGGCGGCGAGCAGTACTTC
TRBD1 TRBJ2-7 once TRBV5-4 CASSHGLKRTGLEQYF TGTGCCAGCAGCCACGGCTTGAAAAGGACAGGGTTAGAGCAGTACTTC
TRBD1 TRBJ2-2 . TRBV4-1 CASSQGSQGEELFF TGCGCCAGCAGCCAAGGTTCCCAGGGGGAGGAGCTGTTTTTT
. TRBJ2-1 . TRBV7-8 CASSLDGLLLSSSYNEQFF TGTGCCAGCAGCTTAGATGGCTTACTACTCTCGAGCTCCTACAATGAGCAGTTCTTC
TRBD2 TRBJ2-2 . TRBV10-1 CASSELTSANTGELFF TGCGCCAGCAGTGAATTGACTAGCGCGAACACCGGGGAGCTGTTTTTT
. TRBJ2-5 . TRBV28 CASSPQAGQETQYF TGTGCCAGCAGTCCCCAGGCAGGGCAAGAGACCCAGTACTTC
. TRBJ1-1 few TRBV30 CAWDAVNTEAFF TGTGCCTGGGACGCAGTGAACACTGAAGCTTTCTTT
. TRBJ1-2 . TRBV29-1 CSVVWANYGYTF TGCAGCGTTGTATGGGCCAACTATGGCTACACCTTC
. TRBJ1-5 . TRBV2 CASSEARMGNQPQHF TGTGCCAGCAGTGAAGCGCGGATGGGCAATCAGCCCCAGCATTTT
TRBD2 TRBJ2-1 . TRBV7-9 CASSPRSGGFYNEQFF TGTGCCAGCAGCCCTCGGTCGGGAGGGTTCTACAATGAGCAGTTCTTC
. TRBJ2-7 . TRBV6-5 CASSYGLSVEQYF TGTGCCAGCAGTTACGGACTTTCTGTGGAGCAGTACTTC
TRBD2 TRBJ2-3 . TRBV11-1 CASSLVAGEGTDTQYF TGTGCCAGCAGCTTAGTGGCGGGAGAGGGCACAGATACGCAGTATTTT
TRBD1 TRBJ2-7 . TRBV29-1 CSVEQGAVPYEQYF TGCAGCGTTGAACAGGGGGCTGTTCCCTACGAGCAGTACTTC
. TRBJ2-1 . TRBV7-9 CASSLVDASYNEQFF TGTGCCAGCAGCCTCGTGGACGCCTCCTACAATGAGCAGTTCTTC
. TRBJ2-7 . TRBV11-2 CASSLGSPYEQYF TGTGCCAGCAGCTTGGGGTCCCCCTACGAGCAGTACTTC
. TRBJ2-6 . TRBV11-3 CASSLLGVGNSSGANVLTF TGTGCCAGCAGCTTATTGGGGGTGGGTAATTCCTCTGGGGCCAACGTCCTGACTTTC
. TRBJ2-7 . TRBV7-8 CASSLVDTTGTLEYEQYF TGTGCCAGCAGCTTAGTGGATACCACAGGGACCCTCGAGTACGAGCAGTACTTC
TRBD1 TRBJ2-7 . TRBV9 CASSEGQSYEQYF TGTGCCAGCAGCGAGGGACAGTCCTACGAGCAGTACTTC
. TRBJ2-7 once TRBV10-3 CAISESKASRNSYEQYF TGTGCCATCAGTGAGTCGAAAGCCAGCCGCAACTCCTACGAGCAGTACTTC
. TRBJ2-2 . TRBV9 CASSPGRENTGELFF TGTGCCAGCAGCCCCGGGCGGGAAAACACCGGGGAGCTGTTTTTT
TRBD2 TRBJ2-1 . TRBV11-2 CATRREWDNEQFF TGTGCGACCCGGCGGGAGTGGGACAATGAGCAGTTCTTC
. TRBJ2-7 . TRBV6-5 CASSYSRRGNEQYF TGTGCCAGCAGTTACTCAAGGCGGGGAAACGAGCAGTACTTC
TRBD2 TRBJ2-7 . TRBV28 CASSPLAGAPLNEQYF TGTGCCAGCAGTCCTCTAGCGGGAGCCCCCCTCAACGAGCAGTACTTC